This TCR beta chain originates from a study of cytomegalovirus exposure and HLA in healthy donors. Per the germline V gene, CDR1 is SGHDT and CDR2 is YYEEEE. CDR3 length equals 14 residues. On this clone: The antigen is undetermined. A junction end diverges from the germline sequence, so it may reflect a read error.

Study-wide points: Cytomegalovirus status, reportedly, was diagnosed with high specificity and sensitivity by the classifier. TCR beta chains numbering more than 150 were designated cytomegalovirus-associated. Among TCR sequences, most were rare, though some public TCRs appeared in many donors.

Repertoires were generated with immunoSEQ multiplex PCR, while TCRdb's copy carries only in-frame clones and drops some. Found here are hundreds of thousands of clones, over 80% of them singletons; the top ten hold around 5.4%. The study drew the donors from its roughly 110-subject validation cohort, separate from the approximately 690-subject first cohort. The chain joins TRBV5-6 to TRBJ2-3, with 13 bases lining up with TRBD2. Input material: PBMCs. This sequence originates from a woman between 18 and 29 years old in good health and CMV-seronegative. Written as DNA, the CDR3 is TGTGCCAGCAGCCCCGGGACTAGCGGGATTAGGGAGCGTTTT. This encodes CASSPGTSGIRERF.